The source of this TCR beta chain is a study of shared clonotypes between healthy human individuals. V lost 1 base to trimming and J lost 3 bases; unmatched junction nucleotides: 6. CDR3 length: 16 residues. CDR1 is MNHEY, CDR2 SMNVEV, per germline (reference sequence). The assay used deep level. Generated by immunoSEQ multiplex PCR, the TCRdb table keeps only in-frame clones and is missing some. The sample holds about 180,000 clones, just under 95% seen once. The chain uses TRBV27 and TRBJ2-1; the match to TRBD2 covers 7 bases. This sequence was found in a woman in her 30s in good health. Sample: naive CD4+ T cells sorted from blood. Subset indicated: CD45RA+ positively selected. CDR3 in DNA: TGTGCCAGCAGTTTATTGGGGCAGCGGGGCTACAATGAGCAGTTCTTC. Translating gives CASSLLGQRGYNEQFF.